This TCR beta chain was sequenced during a study of regulatory T cells in long-lasting Graves disease. Combining iRepertoire HTBI primers with Arm-PCR of CDR3 regions, the authors built TCR beta libraries. TCRdb reprocessed the multiplex PCR reads with MiXCR, giving one entry per CDR3 protein. The table shows about 530,000 distinct CDR3 sequences, with about 16% occurring only once. From germline, CDR1 is SNHLY and CDR2 FYNNEI. There are 13 residues in the CDR3. With V trimmed by 6 bases and J by 10 bases, 10 bases remained unmatched. This clonotype has a count of ten or more. The time point: newly diagnosed GD, antithyroid drugs for less than 3 months. TCR sequences were obtained from RNA taken from PBMCs. The collection involved drawing nine milliliters of peripheral blood into EDTA tubes. These data were likewise used in another study, on T cells in Graves' hyperthyroidism and ophthalmopathy. From that second work: Exclusion followed for patients with uncontrolled infection, other autoimmune disease, pregnancy or lactation. A first-round RT-PCR of the TCR CDR3 used the HTBI primer set.

The sample was peripheral blood mononuclear cells (PBMCs), taken at new diagnosis, from a patient treated with antithyroid drugs. V is TRBV2 and J is TRBJ2-5; 8 bases are shared with TRBD1. This TCR was recovered from a woman aged 35-65 years with Graves disease. CDR3 amino acids: CASSTGQVSDQYF. DNA for the CDR3: TGTGCCAGCAGCACGGGACAGGTATCGGACCAGTACTTC.